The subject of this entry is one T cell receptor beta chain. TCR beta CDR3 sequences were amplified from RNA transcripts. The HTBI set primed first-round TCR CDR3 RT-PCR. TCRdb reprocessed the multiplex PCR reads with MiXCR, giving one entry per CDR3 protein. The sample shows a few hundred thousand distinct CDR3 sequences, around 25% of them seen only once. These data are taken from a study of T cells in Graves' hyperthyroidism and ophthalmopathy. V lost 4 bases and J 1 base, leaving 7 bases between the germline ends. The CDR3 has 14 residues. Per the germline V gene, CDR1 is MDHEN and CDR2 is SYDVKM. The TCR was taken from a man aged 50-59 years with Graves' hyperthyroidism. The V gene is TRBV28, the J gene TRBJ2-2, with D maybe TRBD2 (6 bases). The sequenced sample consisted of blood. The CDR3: CASSSRENTGELFF. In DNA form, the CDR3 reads TGTGCCAGCAGTTCGCGGGAGAACACCGGGGAGCTGTTTTTT.